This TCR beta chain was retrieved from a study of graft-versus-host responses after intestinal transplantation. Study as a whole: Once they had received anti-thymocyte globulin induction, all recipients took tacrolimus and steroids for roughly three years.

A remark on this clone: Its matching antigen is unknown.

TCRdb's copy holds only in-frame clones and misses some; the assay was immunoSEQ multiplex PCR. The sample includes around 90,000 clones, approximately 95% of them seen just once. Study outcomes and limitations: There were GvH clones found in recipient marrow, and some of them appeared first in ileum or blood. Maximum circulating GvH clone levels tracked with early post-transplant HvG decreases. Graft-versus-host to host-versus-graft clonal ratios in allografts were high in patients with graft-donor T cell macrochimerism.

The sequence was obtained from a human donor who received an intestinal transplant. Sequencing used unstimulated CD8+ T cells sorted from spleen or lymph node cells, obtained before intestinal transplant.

CDR3 nucleotide sequence: TGCGCCAGCAGCTTGGCCAACAGGGGTATGGACTATGGCTACACCTTC. Translating gives CASSLANRGMDYGYTF. The rearrangement joins TRBV5-1 to TRBJ1-2; 7 nucleotides align to TRBD1. The CDR3 is 16 amino acids. CDR1 is SGHRS, CDR2 YFSETQ, per germline. With V trimmed by 0 bases and J by 3 bases, 8 bases remained unmatched. The variable domain in full, completed from reference TRBV5-1 and TRBJ1-2, reads KAGVTQTPRYLIKTRGQQVTLSCSPISGHRSVSWYQQTPGQGLQFLFEYFSETQRNKGNFPGRFSGRQFSNSRSEMNVSTLELGDSALYLCASSLANRGMDYGYTFGSGTRLTVV.